The next 26 T cell receptor beta chains were all read from a single sample in a study of cytomegalovirus exposure and HLA in healthy donors. The data were produced by immunoSEQ multiplex PCR, yet TCRdb's version contains in-frame clones alone and is incomplete. The table records tens of thousands of clones, approximately 93% of them present only once. The sequenced material came from PBMCs. The receptors were gathered from a woman aged 25-40 years in good health and CMV-seronegative.

V usage is TRBV7-3 and J usage is TRBJ2-2, with D maybe TRBD1 (5 bases). The V gene lost 2 bases and the J gene lost 0 bases, with 7 bases spanning the gap. The CDR3 loop spans 15 amino acids. Germline CDR1 and CDR2: SGHTA and FQGTGA. CDR3 sequence: CASSLGRANTGELFF. DNA of the CDR3: TGTGCCAGCAGCTTAGGCAGGGCGAACACCGGGGAGCTGTTTTTT.

The chain uses TRBV7-9 and TRBJ1-1; tentatively, D is TRBD1 (6 bases). V lost 5 bases, J lost 1 base, and 17 bases lay in between. The CDR3 length is 16 residues. Germline V CDR1 and CDR2: SEHNR, FQNEAQ (reference sequence). The CDR3 spells CASSIRWTAPNTEAFF. The DNA for the CDR3 is TGTGCCAGCAGCATACGGTGGACAGCCCCGAACACTGAAGCTTTCTTT.

The gene calls are TRBV4-1 and TRBJ2-1, with a tentative D call TRBD2 (5 bases). Trimming took off 4 bases at V and 9 bases at J, with 13 bases between the two ends. From germline, CDR1 is MGHRA and CDR2 YSYEKL. The CDR3 has 13 residues. DNA of the CDR3: TGCGCCAGCAGCCGAACTAGTCGTCCTGAGCAGTTCTTC. It translates to CASSRTSRPEQFF.

V is TRBV6-5 and J is TRBJ1-3, with D unclear. Trimming left V 3 bases short and J 0 bases short, with 9 bases between. This CDR3 has 15 amino acids. CDR1 MNHEY and CDR2 SVGAGI come from the germline V gene. The CDR3 DNA is TGTGCCAGCAGTTATCGGGGTAGCTCTGGAAACACCATATATTTT. Translated, it gives CASSYRGSSGNTIYF.

The chain carries TRBV4-2 and TRBJ1-4; no clear D gene. With 1 base removed from V and 3 bases from J, the gap between germline ends came to 9 bases. The germline V gene has CDR1 LGHNA and CDR2 YNFKEQ. The CDR3 runs to 15 residues. This CDR3 is CASSQGRGANEKLFF. In nucleotides, the CDR3 is TGTGCCAGCAGCCAAGGACGAGGAGCTAATGAAAAACTGTTTTTT.

This sequence joins TRBV7-2 and TRBJ1-5, with D perhaps TRBD1 (6 bases). CDR1 SGHTA and CDR2 FQGNSA come from the germline V gene. Trimming shortened V by 4 bases and J by 9 bases, and 13 bases separated the two germline ends. The CDR3 consists of 13 residues. The chain's CDR3 is CASSWTDFSPQHF. CDR3 DNA: TGTGCCAGCAGCTGGACAGACTTCTCGCCCCAGCATTTT.

The rearrangement uses TRBV19 and TRBJ1-2, with 8 bases that match TRBD1. Trimming took 7 bases from V and 6 from J; bases not matched to a gene: 4. The CDR3 has 12 residues. Germline lookup yields CDR1 LNHDA and CDR2 SQIVND (reference sequence). Here the CDR3 DNA reads TGTGCCAGTAAGGGACAGGAGGATGGCTACACCTTC. Residues: CASKGQEDGYTF.

This chain connects TRBV27 to TRBJ1-6; no clear D gene. V dropped 3 bases and J dropped 9 bases, with 15 bases sitting between them. Germline V gene data show CDR1 as MNHEY and CDR2 as SMNVEV (reference sequence). CDR3 length equals 15 residues. The CDR3, as DNA: TGTGCCAGCAGTTTTAGGAGGGTGGGGTCTTCACCCCTCCACTTT. As protein: CASSFRRVGSSPLHF.

The chain uses TRBV5-1 and TRBJ2-1; weak D call: TRBD2 (6 bases). Trimming took 2 bases from V and 6 from J, leaving 18 bases between them. Germline assignment: CDR1 SGHRS and CDR2 YFSETQ. The CDR3 contains 16 residues. Here the CDR3 reads CASSLGGVGSFNEQFF. The CDR3 DNA follows: TGCGCCAGCAGCTTAGGCGGGGTCGGGAGCTTCAATGAGCAGTTCTTC.

This chain connects TRBV2 to TRBJ2-1; 10 positions agree with TRBD2. CDR3 length: 15 amino acids. The germline V gene encodes CDR1 SNHLY and CDR2 FYNNEI. V lost 3 bases to trimming and J lost 8 bases; unmatched junction nucleotides: 7. Written as DNA, the CDR3 is TGTGCCAGCAGTGATTCGGGACTAGCGAGCCATGAGCAGTTCTTC. Protein: CASSDSGLASHEQFF.

V is TRBV10-3 and J is TRBJ2-1; 8 nucleotides match TRBD2. The CDR3 consists of 14 residues. Germline V gene lookup returns CDR1 ENHRY and CDR2 SYGVKD. V trimming: 8 bases; J trimming: 0 bases; junction bases outside the gene matches: 3. The CDR3 region is CAIQAGGSYNEQFF. CDR3 coding DNA: TGTGCCATCCAGGCGGGGGGCTCCTACAATGAGCAGTTCTTC.

V gene TRBV18 combines with J gene TRBJ2-7, with 11 bases matching TRBD1. CDR3 length: 15 residues. The ends lost 6 bases at V and 1 base at J; junction bases unmatched: 5. Germline loops: CDR1 KGHSH, CDR2 LQKENI. The CDR3 spells CASSRDRGYSYEQYF. CDR3 sequence (DNA): TGTGCCAGCTCCCGGGACAGGGGGTATTCCTACGAGCAGTACTTC.

This clone was seen a few times. The chain is built from TRBV5-6 and TRBJ2-7, with TRBD2 identical over 8 bases. The CDR3 has 14 residues. The germline gives CDR1 SGHDT, CDR2 YYEEEE. Germline trimming cut 5 bases from V and 7 bases from J; bases unmatched to any gene: 11. CDR3 sequence (DNA): TGTGCCAGCAGGGAGCGGGGGTCCTCGAAGGAGCAGTACTTC. Amino acid sequence: CASRERGSSKEQYF.

V and J are TRBV6-1 and TRBJ2-7, with TRBD2 matching over 9 bases. CDR3 length equals 14 residues. Germline values: CDR1 MNHNS, CDR2 SASEGT. J lost 3 bases, V lost 3 bases, and 3 bases had no gene match. As DNA, the CDR3 is TGTGCCAGCAGTGAGAATAGCGGGGGCTACGAGCAGTACTTC. It yields the protein CASSENSGGYEQYF.

The chain couples TRBV10-3 to TRBJ2-7; D might be TRBD2 (6 bases). The CDR3 consists of 17 residues. Germline values: CDR1 ENHRY, CDR2 SYGVKD. Trimming took 4 bases from V and 2 from J, leaving 21 bases between them. The CDR3 sequence is CAISGIGPLSGTYEQYF. The CDR3 region has the DNA TGTGCCATCAGTGGGATCGGACCGCTTAGCGGAACCTACGAGCAGTACTTC.

The chain couples TRBV19 to TRBJ1-5; TRBD1 might be the D (6 bases). Germline CDR1 and CDR2: LNHDA and SQIVND (reference sequence). The CDR3 sequence is 18 residues long. The V and J ends lost 3 bases and 2 bases respectively, with 20 bases between them. The chain's CDR3 is CASSMMGTGTDGNQPQHF. The CDR3 DNA reads as TGTGCCAGTAGTATGATGGGTACAGGGACCGACGGCAATCAGCCCCAGCATTTT. The entire variable domain, with the rest obtained from reference TRBV19 and TRBJ1-5, is as follows: DGGITQSPKYLFRKEGQNVTLSCEQNLNHDAMYWYRQDPGQGLRLIYYSQIVNDFQKGDIAEGYSVSREKKESFPLTVTSAQKNPTAFYLCASSMMGTGTDGNQPQHFGDGTRLSIL.

This clone was picked up a small number of times. This chain links TRBV7-3 with TRBJ2-7; 11 bases line up with TRBD2. The CDR3 has 14 residues. In germline, CDR1 is SGHTA, CDR2 FQGTGA. V lost 5 bases to trimming and J lost 4 bases; unmatched junction nucleotides: 4. This chain's CDR3 is CASSLTSGAYEQYF. DNA for the CDR3: TGTGCCAGCAGCCTGACTAGCGGGGCTTACGAGCAGTACTTC.

As for this clone: Within the sample, other DNA sequences also encode this same CDR3. The chain combines TRBV7-9 with TRBJ1-3; D uncertain. CDR3 length equals 14 residues. Germline values: CDR1 SEHNR, CDR2 FQNEAQ (reference sequence). V lost 0 bases and J 3 bases, leaving 6 bases between the germline ends. The CDR3 DNA follows: TGTGCCAGCAGCTTAGCCGGGAGTGGAAACACCATATATTTT. This gives the protein CASSLAGSGNTIYF.

The CDR3 region has the DNA TGCACCAGCAGCCAAGTTTCACGCCGGCCAGCGGGAGTAGACAATGAGCAGTTCTTC. This codes for CTSSQVSRRPAGVDNEQFF. The chain has TRBV1 and TRBJ2-1; the DNA was not used to check the table's D call, TRBD2. TRBV1 corresponds to a pseudogene. CDR3 length: 19 amino acids.

The chain couples TRBV19 to TRBJ1-1; possibly TRBD1 for D (5 bases). The CDR3 consists of 14 residues. The germline V and J ends were trimmed by 4 bases and 6 bases, with 15 bases remaining between them. CDR1 and CDR2 from the germline V gene are LNHDA and SQIVND (reference sequence). The CDR3 nucleotides are TGTGCCAGTAGTAGAGGACCGGGGGATGCTGAAGCTTTCTTT. Amino acids: CASSRGPGDAEAFF.

The chain has TRBV5-4 and TRBJ2-7; 8 bases map to TRBD2. The germline V gene encodes CDR1 SGHNT and CDR2 YYREEE (reference sequence). V lost 3 bases and J lost 6; bases outside the gene matches: 17. CDR3 length: 17 amino acids. The CDR3 loop reads CASSSGLSSGKSSEQYF. CDR3 nucleotides: TGTGCCAGCAGCTCCGGACTAAGTAGCGGGAAGAGTAGCGAGCAGTACTTC.

J is TRBJ1-3 and V is TRBV30; 8 nucleotides align to TRBD1. The V gene's germline CDR1 is GTSNPN and CDR2 SVGIG (reference sequence). This CDR3 is 13 amino acids long. The junction had 5 bases not matched to a gene; V was cut back by 7 bases and J by 3 bases. The CDR3 sequence: CASDRGGGNTIYF. CDR3 nucleotides: TGTGCCTCCGACAGGGGCGGTGGAAACACCATATATTTT.

The chain uses TRBV4-2 and TRBJ2-6, with D hard to call. CDR1 is LGHNA, CDR2 YNFKEQ, per germline. Between the trimmed V and J ends, which lost 1 base and 0 bases, there was a span of 4 bases. There are 15 residues in the CDR3. DNA for the CDR3: TGTGCCAGCAGCCAAGGGGCCTCTGGGGCCAACGTCCTGACTTTC. Translating it yields CASSQGASGANVLTF.

This chain joins TRBV18 and TRBJ1-4, with TRBD1 identical over 8 bases. The ends lost 3 bases at V and 7 bases at J; junction bases unmatched: 7. The CDR3 spans 15 residues. The germline gives CDR1 KGHSH, CDR2 LQKENI. In DNA form, the CDR3 reads TGTGCCAGCTCACCGCAGGGGGCAGGAATTGAAAAACTGTTTTTT. Translated: CASSPQGAGIEKLFF.

J is TRBJ1-1 and V is TRBV7-9; a possible D gene is TRBD1 (6 bases). CDR1 SEHNR and CDR2 FQNEAQ come from the germline V gene (reference sequence). Trimming removed 5 bases at V and 1 base at J, with 17 bases between. This CDR3 comprises 16 residues. CDR3 in DNA: TGTGCCAGCAGCCCCTTATCCGGACAGCCGAACACTGAAGCTTTCTTT. Translation gives CASSPLSGQPNTEAFF.

This clone has a handful of counts. J is TRBJ1-1 and V is TRBV28; the D is unclear. The germline gives CDR1 MDHEN, CDR2 SYDVKM. The CDR3 has 10 residues. V gave up 2 bases and J gave up 11 bases, with 6 bases separating them. The CDR3 nucleotides read TGTGCCAGCAGTTTAACGCGGGCTTTCTTT. Translated: CASSLTRAFF.